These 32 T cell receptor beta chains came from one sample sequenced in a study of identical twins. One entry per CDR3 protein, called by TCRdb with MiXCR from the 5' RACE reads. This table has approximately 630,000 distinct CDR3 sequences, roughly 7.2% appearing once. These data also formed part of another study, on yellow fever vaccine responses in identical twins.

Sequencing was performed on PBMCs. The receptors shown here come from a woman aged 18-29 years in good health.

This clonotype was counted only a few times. In DNA, the CDR3 is TGTGCTACGGGGGCAAGATTGACTTATAACTATGGCTACACCTTC. Translated, it gives CATGARLTYNYGYTF. This chain links TRBV28 with TRBJ1-2, with a weak D call TRBD1 (6 bases). Looked up from germline, CDR1 is MDHEN and CDR2 is SYDVKM. This CDR3 contains 15 residues.

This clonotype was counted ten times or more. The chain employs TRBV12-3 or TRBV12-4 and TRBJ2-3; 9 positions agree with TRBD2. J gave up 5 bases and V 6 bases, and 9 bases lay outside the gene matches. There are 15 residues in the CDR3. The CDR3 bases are TGTGCCAGCAGACGGACTAGCGCGCTGGTAGATACGCAGTATTTT. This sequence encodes CASRRTSALVDTQYF.

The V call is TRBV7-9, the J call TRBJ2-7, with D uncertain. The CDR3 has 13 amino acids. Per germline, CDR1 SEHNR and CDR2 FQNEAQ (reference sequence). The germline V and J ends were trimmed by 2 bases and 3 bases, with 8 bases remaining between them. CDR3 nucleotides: TGTGCCAGCAGCTTAATGGATGACTACGAGCAGTACTTC. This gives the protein CASSLMDDYEQYF.

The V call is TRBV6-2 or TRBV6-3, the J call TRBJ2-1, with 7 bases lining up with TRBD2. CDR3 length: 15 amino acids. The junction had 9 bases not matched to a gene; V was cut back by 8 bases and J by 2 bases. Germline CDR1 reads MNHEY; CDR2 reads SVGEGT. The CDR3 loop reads CASLVGGRAYNEQFF. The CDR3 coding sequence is TGTGCCAGCTTGGTAGGTGGGAGGGCCTACAATGAGCAGTTCTTC.

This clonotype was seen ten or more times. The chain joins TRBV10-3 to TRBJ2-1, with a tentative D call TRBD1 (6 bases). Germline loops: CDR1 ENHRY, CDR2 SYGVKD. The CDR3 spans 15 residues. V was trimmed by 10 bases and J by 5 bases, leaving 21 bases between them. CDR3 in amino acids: CATAKGQGRNNEQFF. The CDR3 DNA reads TGTGCCACCGCGAAGGGGCAGGGGCGTAACAATGAGCAGTTCTTC.

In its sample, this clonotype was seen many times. The chain's CDR3 is CASREGTVEETQYF. The CDR3 DNA is TGTGCCAGCAGAGAAGGGACAGTCGAAGAGACCCAGTACTTC. The V gene is TRBV3-1, the J gene TRBJ2-5, with 7 bases aligning to TRBD1. This CDR3 has 14 amino acids. CDR1 and CDR2 (germline): LGHDT, YNNKEL (reference sequence). V was pared by 6 bases and J by 3 bases, with 7 bases of the junction left unmatched.

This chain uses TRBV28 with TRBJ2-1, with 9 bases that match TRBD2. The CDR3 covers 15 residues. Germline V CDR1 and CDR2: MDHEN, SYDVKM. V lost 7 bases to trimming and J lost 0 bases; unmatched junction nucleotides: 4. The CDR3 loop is CASNGREGSYNEQFF. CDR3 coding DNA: TGTGCCAGCAACGGGCGGGAGGGCTCCTACAATGAGCAGTTCTTC.

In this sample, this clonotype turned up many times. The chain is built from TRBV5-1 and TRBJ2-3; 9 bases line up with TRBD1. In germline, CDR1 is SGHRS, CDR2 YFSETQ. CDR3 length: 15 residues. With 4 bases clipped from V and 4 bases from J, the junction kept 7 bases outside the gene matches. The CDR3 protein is CASSPSGTGSDTQYF. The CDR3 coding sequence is TGCGCCAGCAGCCCCTCCGGGACAGGGTCAGATACGCAGTATTTT.

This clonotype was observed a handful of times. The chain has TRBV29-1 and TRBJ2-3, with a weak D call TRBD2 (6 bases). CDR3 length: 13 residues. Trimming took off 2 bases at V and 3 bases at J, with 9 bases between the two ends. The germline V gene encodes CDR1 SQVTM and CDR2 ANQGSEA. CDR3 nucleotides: TGCAGCGTTGAATTCGGGGGAACAGATACGCAGTATTTT. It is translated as CSVEFGGTDTQYF.

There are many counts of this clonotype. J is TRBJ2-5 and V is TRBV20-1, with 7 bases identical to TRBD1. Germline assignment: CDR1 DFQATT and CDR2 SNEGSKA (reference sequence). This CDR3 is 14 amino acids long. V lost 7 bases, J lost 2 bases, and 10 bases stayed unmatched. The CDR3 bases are TGCAGTGTTCGAGGGACAGTCCGTCAAGAGACCCAGTACTTC. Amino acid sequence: CSVRGTVRQETQYF.

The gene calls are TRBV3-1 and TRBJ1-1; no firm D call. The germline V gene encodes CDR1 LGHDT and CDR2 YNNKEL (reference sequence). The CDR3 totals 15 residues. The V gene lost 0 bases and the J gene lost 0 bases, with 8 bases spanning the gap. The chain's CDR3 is CASSQELTMNTEAFF. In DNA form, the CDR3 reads TGTGCCAGCAGCCAAGAGCTGACCATGAACACTGAAGCTTTCTTT.

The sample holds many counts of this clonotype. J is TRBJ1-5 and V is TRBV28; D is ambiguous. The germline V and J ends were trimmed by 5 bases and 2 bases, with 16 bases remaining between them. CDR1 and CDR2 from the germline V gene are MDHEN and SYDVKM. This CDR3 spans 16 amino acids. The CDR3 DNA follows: TGTGCCAGCAGTCCCCAAACCGGGAGGGGCAATCAGCCCCAGCATTTT. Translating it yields CASSPQTGRGNQPQHF.

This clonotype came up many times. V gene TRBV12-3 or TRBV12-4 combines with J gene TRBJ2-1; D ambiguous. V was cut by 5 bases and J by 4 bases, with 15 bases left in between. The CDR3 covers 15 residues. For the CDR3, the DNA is TGTGCCAGCAGTCCCGGGCCCGGGCCTTACAATGAGCAGTTCTTC. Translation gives CASSPGPGPYNEQFF.

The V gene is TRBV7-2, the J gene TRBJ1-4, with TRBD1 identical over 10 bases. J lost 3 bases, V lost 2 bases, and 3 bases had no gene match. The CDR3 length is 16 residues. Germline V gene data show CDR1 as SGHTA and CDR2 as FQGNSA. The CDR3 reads CASSLPGTGANEKLFF. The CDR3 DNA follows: TGTGCCAGCAGCTTACCCGGGACAGGGGCTAATGAAAAACTGTTTTTT.

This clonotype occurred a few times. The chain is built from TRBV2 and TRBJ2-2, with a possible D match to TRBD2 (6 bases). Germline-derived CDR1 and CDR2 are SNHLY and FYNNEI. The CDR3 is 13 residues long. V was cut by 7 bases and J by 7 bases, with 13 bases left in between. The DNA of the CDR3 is TGTGCCAGCACACGCGTGGAGGGCGGGGAGCTGTTTTTT. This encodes CASTRVEGGELFF. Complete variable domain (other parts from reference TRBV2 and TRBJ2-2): EPEVTQTPSHQVTQMGQEVILRCVPISNHLYFYWYRQILGQKVEFLVSFYNNEISEKSEIFDDQFSVERPDGSNFTLKIRSTKLEDSAMYFCASTRVEGGELFFGEGSRLTVL.

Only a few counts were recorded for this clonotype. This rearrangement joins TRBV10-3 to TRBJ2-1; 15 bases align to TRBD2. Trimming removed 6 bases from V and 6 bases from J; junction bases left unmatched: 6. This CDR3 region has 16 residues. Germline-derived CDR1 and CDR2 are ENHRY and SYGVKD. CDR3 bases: TGTGCCATCAGCCATGGACTAGCGGGAGGGAGCAATGAGCAGTTCTTC. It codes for CAISHGLAGGSNEQFF.

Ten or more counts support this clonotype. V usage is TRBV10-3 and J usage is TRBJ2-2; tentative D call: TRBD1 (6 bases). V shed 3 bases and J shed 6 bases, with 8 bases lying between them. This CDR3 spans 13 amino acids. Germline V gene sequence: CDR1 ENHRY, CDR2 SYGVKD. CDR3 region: CAISDRGSGELFF. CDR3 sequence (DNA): TGTGCCATCAGTGACAGGGGTTCCGGGGAGCTGTTTTTT.

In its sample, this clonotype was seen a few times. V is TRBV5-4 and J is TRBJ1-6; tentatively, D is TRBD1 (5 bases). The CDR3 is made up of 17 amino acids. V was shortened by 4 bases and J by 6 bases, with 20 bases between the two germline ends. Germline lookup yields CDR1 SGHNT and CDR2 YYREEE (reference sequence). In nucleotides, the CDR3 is TGTGCCAGCAGCCCCGGGGCCTGGGGGATCGGTAATTCACCCCTCCACTTT. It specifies CASSPGAWGIGNSPLHF.

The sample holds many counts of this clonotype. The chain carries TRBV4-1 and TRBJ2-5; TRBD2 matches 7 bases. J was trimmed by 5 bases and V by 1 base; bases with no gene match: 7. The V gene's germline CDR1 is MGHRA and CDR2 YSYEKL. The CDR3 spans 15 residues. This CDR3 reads CASSQVALASETQYF. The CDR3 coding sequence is TGCGCCAGCAGCCAAGTCGCACTAGCGTCGGAGACCCAGTACTTC.

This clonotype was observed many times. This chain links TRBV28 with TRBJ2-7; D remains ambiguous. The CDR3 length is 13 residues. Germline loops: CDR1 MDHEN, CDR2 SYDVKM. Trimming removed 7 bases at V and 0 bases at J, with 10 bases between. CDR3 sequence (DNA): TGTGCCAGCACGTCGGCCAACTCCTACGAGCAGTACTTC. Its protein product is CASTSANSYEQYF.

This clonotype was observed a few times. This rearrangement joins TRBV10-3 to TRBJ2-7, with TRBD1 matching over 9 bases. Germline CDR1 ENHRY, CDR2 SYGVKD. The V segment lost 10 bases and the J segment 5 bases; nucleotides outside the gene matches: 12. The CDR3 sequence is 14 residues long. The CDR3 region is CATSGGQGLNEQYF. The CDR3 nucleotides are TGTGCCACCTCCGGAGGACAGGGGTTGAACGAGCAGTACTTC.

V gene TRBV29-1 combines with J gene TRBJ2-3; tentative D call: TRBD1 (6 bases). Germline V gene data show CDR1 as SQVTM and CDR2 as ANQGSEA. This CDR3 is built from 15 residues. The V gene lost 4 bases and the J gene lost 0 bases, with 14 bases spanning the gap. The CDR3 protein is CSVGSPGVSTDTQYF. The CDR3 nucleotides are TGCAGCGTTGGAAGCCCAGGGGTTAGCACAGATACGCAGTATTTT.

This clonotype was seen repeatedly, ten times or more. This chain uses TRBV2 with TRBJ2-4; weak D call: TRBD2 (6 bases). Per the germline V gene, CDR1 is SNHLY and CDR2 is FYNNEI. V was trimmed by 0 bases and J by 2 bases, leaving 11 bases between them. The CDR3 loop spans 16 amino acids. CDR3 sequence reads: CASSEAPRESKNIQYF. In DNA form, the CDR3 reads TGTGCCAGCAGTGAAGCCCCCCGGGAGTCCAAAAACATTCAGTACTTC. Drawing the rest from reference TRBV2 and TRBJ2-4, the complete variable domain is EPEVTQTPSHQVTQMGQEVILRCVPISNHLYFYWYRQILGQKVEFLVSFYNNEISEKSEIFDDQFSVERPDGSNFTLKIRSTKLEDSAMYFCASSEAPRESKNIQYFGAGTRLSVL.

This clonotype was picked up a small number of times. The CDR3 loop is CASRKRTGVTGELFF. For the CDR3, the DNA is TGTGCCAGCAGGAAAAGGACAGGGGTAACCGGGGAGCTGTTTTTT. The chain carries TRBV7-9 and TRBJ2-2; 9 bases are a match to TRBD1. CDR1 SEHNR and CDR2 FQNEAQ come from the germline V gene (reference sequence). V lost 6 bases, J lost 5 bases, and 7 bases stayed unmatched. The length of the CDR3 is 15 residues.

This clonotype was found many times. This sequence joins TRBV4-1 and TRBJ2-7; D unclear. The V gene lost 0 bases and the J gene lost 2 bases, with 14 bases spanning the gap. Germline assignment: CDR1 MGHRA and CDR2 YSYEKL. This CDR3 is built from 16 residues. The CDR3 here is CASSQDWRQPAYEQYF. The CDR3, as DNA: TGCGCCAGCAGCCAAGACTGGCGCCAACCTGCCTACGAGCAGTACTTC.

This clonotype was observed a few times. The CDR3 reads CASSLTAGFRTSYEQYF. The CDR3 coding sequence is TGTGCCAGCAGCCTCACCGCGGGATTCAGAACATCCTACGAGCAGTACTTC. The chain carries TRBV14 and TRBJ2-7, with a weak D call TRBD2 (6 bases). Trimming removed 4 bases at V and 1 base at J, with 20 bases between. This CDR3 is built from 17 residues. Germline CDR1 is SGHDN and CDR2 is FVKESK.

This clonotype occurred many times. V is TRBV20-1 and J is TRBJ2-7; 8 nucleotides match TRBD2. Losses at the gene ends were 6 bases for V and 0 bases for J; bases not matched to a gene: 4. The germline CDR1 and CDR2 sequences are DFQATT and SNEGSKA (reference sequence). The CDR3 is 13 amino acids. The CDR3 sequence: CSASGGSSYEQYF. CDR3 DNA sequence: TGCAGTGCGAGCGGGGGAAGCTCCTACGAGCAGTACTTC.

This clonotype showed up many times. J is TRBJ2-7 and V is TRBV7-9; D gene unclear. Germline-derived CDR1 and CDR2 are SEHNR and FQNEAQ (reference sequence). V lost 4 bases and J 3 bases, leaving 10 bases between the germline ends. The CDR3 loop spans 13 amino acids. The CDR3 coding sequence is TGTGCCAGCAGCTCCCTCGGTTACTACGAGCAGTACTTC. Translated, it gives CASSSLGYYEQYF.

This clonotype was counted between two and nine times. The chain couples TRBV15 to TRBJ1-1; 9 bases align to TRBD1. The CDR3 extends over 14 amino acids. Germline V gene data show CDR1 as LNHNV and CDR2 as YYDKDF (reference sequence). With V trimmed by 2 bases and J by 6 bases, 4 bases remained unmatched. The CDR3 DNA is TGTGCCACCAGCAGACTACAGGGGGCGGCTGAAGCTTTCTTT. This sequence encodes CATSRLQGAAEAFF.

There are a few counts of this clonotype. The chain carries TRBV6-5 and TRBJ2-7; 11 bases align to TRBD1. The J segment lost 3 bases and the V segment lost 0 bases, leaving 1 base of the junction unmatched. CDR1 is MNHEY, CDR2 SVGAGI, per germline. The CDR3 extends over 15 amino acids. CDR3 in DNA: TGTGCCAGCAGTTACTCCGGGACAGGGGGCTACGAGCAGTACTTC. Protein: CASSYSGTGGYEQYF.

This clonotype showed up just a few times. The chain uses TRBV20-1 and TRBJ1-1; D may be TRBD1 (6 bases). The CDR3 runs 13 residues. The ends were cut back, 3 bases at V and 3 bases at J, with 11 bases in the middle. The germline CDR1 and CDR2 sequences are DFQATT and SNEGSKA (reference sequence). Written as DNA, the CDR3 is TGCAGTGCTAGCCCACAGGGTTACACTGAAGCTTTCTTT. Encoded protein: CSASPQGYTEAFF.

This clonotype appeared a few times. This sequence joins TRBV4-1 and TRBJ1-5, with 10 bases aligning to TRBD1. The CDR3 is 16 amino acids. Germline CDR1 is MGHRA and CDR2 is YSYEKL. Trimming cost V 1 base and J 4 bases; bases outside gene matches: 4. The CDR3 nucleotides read TGCGCCAGCAGCCAAGGACCGGGACAGGGGAATCAGCCCCAGCATTTT. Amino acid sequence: CASSQGPGQGNQPQHF.